The clone carrying this TCR beta chain was recorded once. Its antigen is not known. The sample comes from a study of cytomegalovirus exposure and HLA in healthy donors. Looking at the study overall: Roughly 85 million unique TCRs from HLA-typed donors made up an early data release.

Regarding the study as a whole: Apart from CMV serostatus, no immune exposure information was available.

Germline lookup yields CDR1 SGHTA and CDR2 FQGNSA. CDR3 length: 17 amino acids. Trimming removed 6 bases from V and 5 bases from J; junction bases left unmatched: 16. The PCR employed 60 Vbeta primers together with 13 Jbeta primers. Profiled with immunoSEQ multiplex PCR; TCRdb holds only in-frame clones, not every one. This sample has 100,000 to 150,000 clones; roughly 69% occur once, and the top ten carry approximately 2.9%. This clonotype was sampled from a human donor in good health. This sequence joins TRBV7-2 and TRBJ2-3; 8 positions match TRBD2. The sample comprised PBMCs. The CDR3 region has the DNA TGTGCCAGCAGTTCCTTCGGGGGGGGAGGGCCGGGAGATACGCAGTATTTT. Translating gives CASSSFGGGGPGDTQYF.